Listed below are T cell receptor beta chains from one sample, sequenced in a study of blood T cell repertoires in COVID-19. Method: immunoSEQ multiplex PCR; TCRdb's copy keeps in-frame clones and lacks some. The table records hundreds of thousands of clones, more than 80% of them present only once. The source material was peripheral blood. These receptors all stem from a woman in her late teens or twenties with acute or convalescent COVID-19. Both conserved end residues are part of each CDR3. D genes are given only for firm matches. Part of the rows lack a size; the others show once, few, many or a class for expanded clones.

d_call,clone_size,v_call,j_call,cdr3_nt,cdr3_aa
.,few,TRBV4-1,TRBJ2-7,TGCGCCAGCAGCCCCTTCGGGGGGCCTTCCTACGAGCAGTACTTC,CASSPFGGPSYEQYF
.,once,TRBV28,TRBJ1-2,TGTGCCAGCAGTTTAGGGTCGAGGCAGAGCTATGGCTACACCTTC,CASSLGSRQSYGYTF
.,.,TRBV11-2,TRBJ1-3,TGTGCCAGCAGCTTGGGGATCAGGGGTCCCCAAGGAAACACCATATATTTT,CASSLGIRGPQGNTIYF
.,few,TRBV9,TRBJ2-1,TGTGCCAGCAGCCGGACGGGGAGCTCCTACAATGAGCAGTTCTTC,CASSRTGSSYNEQFF
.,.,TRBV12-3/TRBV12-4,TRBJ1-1,TGTGCCAGCCTACAGGATGCCTATGAAGCTTTCTTT,CASLQDAYEAFF
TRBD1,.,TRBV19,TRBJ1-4,TGTGCCAGTCGGCCCGGACAGGGCGCGGGAAAACTGTTTTTT,CASRPGQGAGKLFF
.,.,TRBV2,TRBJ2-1,TGTGCCAGCAAGACTTCTTATGACAATGAGCAGTTCTTC,CASKTSYDNEQFF
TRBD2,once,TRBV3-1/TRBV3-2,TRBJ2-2,TGTGCCAGCGGGACTAGCGGCAACACCGGGGAGCTGTTTTTT,CASGTSGNTGELFF
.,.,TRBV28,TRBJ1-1,TGTGCCAGCAGTTTCCAGGGGTCGACTGAAGCTTTCTTT,CASSFQGSTEAFF
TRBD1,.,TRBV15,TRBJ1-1,TGTGCCACCAGCAGCCCACAGGGGGAAAACACTGAAGCTTTCTTT,CATSSPQGENTEAFF
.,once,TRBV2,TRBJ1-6,TGTGCCAGCAGTGACGAGGGCAAATCACCCCTCCACTTT,CASSDEGKSPLHF
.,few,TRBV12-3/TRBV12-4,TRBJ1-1,TGTGCCAGCAGCCCGACTTTAAACACTGAAGCTTTCTTT,CASSPTLNTEAFF
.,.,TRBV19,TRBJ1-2,TGTGCCAGTACCCCCAAGCCAGGGCTCTATGGCTACACCTTC,CASTPKPGLYGYTF
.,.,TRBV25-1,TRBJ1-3,TGTGCCAGCAGTGAATATTATGGGGACAAATACTCTGGAAACACCATATATTTT,CASSEYYGDKYSGNTIYF
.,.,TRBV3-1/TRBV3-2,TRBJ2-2,TGTGCCAGCAGCCACCGCCAACTCCAGGAGAACACCGGGGAGCTGTTTTTT,CASSHRQLQENTGELFF
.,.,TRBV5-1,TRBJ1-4,TGCGCCAGCAGCCTGGATTCAGGGTCTGAAAAACTGTTTTTT,CASSLDSGSEKLFF
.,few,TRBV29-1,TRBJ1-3,TGCAGCGTTGAAGGGCAGACTGGAAACACCATATATTTT,CSVEGQTGNTIYF